A single sample gave rise to the 11 T cell receptor beta chains below, sequenced in a study of T cell responses to AZD1222 COVID-19 vaccine. Produced via immunoSEQ multiplex PCR; TCRdb's table is partial and in-frame only. The sample has approximately 79,000 clones, 83% seen once. The input for sequencing was peripheral blood, taken 28 days after the second AZD1222 dose. The receptors were sampled from an adult who received the AZD1222 COVID-19 vaccine.

This chain joins TRBV7-9 and TRBJ2-5, with 14 bases that match TRBD2. This CDR3 contains 18 residues. V was pared by 5 bases and J by 4 bases, with 12 bases of the junction left unmatched. Germline assignment: CDR1 SEHNR and CDR2 FQNEAQ (reference sequence). The CDR3 protein is CASSPRRGLAGARETQYF. In nucleotides, the CDR3 is TGTGCCAGCAGCCCGCGAAGGGGACTAGCGGGAGCTCGAGAGACCCAGTACTTC.

This clone was counted a single time. This chain uses TRBV2 with TRBJ1-1; 9 nucleotides align to TRBD1. Germline CDR1 is SNHLY and CDR2 is FYNNEI. CDR3 length: 14 amino acids. Trimming at V came to 6 bases and at J to 1 base, leaving 3 bases not matched to a gene. Here the CDR3 DNA reads TGTGCCAGCAGAGACAGGGGGGAGAACACTGAAGCTTTCTTT. Its translation is CASRDRGENTEAFF.

The V call is TRBV3-1 (or the pseudogene TRBV3-2), the J call TRBJ1-6, with unresolved D. Deletions cut 0 bases from V and 10 bases from J, with 10 bases between. Germline V gives CDR1 LGHDT, CDR2 YNNKEL (reference sequence). CDR3 length equals 14 residues. The CDR3, as DNA: TGTGCCAGCAGCCAAGATACTCGGGCCTCACCCCTCCACTTT. Translating gives CASSQDTRASPLHF.

This chain joins TRBV5-1 and TRBJ1-4; 7 positions agree with TRBD1. V gave up 0 bases and J gave up 5 bases; unmatched junction bases: 7. The CDR3 runs to 16 residues. CDR1 and CDR2 from the germline V gene are SGHRS and YFSETQ. CDR3 sequence reads: CASSLEGGTVNEKLFF. The DNA of the CDR3 is TGCGCCAGCAGCTTGGAGGGGGGGACAGTGAATGAAAAACTGTTTTTT. The whole variable domain, remainder taken from reference TRBV5-1 and TRBJ1-4, is KAGVTQTPRYLIKTRGQQVTLSCSPISGHRSVSWYQQTPGQGLQFLFEYFSETQRNKGNFPGRFSGRQFSNSRSEMNVSTLELGDSALYLCASSLEGGTVNEKLFFGSGTQLSVL.

The chain links TRBV28 to TRBJ1-1; tentatively, D is TRBD1 (5 bases). The CDR3 loop spans 13 amino acids. Trimming removed 5 bases from V and 5 bases from J, with 12 bases in between. Germline V lookup: CDR1 MDHEN, CDR2 SYDVKM. CDR3 in amino acids: CASSPPGLTEAFF. CDR3 coding DNA: TGTGCCAGCAGTCCCCCGGGACTTACTGAAGCTTTCTTT.

For this clone: At the DNA level, this CDR3 is encoded by other sequences in the same sample as well. The genes are TRBV2 and TRBJ1-5, with 7 bases that match TRBD1. This CDR3 region has 14 residues. J was trimmed by 2 bases and V by 6 bases; bases with no gene match: 4. Germline CDR1 SNHLY, CDR2 FYNNEI. The CDR3 region has the DNA TGTGCCAGCAGGGGGGACAGTGGCAATCAGCCCCAGCATTTT. Protein sequence: CASRGDSGNQPQHF.

The rearrangement joins TRBV28 to TRBJ1-4, with a tentative D call TRBD1 (5 bases). V was shortened by 3 bases and J by 2 bases, with 19 bases between the two germline ends. This CDR3 spans 18 amino acids. Germline loops: CDR1 MDHEN, CDR2 SYDVKM. The CDR3 sequence: CASSLLSPGSVTNEKLFF. Here the CDR3 DNA reads TGTGCCAGCAGTTTGTTATCGCCAGGGTCGGTGACTAATGAAAAACTGTTTTTT.

The chain couples TRBV19 to TRBJ2-7, with D unclear. This CDR3 is built from 14 residues. V shed 1 base and J shed 2 bases, with 9 bases lying between them. Germline V gives CDR1 LNHDA, CDR2 SQIVND (reference sequence). The CDR3 coding sequence is TGTGCCAGTAGTATAGTACCTTTCACCTACGAGCAGTACTTC. Encoded protein: CASSIVPFTYEQYF. Full variable domain (outside the CDR3, taken from reference TRBV19 and TRBJ2-7): DGGITQSPKYLFRKEGQNVTLSCEQNLNHDAMYWYRQDPGQGLRLIYYSQIVNDFQKGDIAEGYSVSREKKESFPLTVTSAQKNPTAFYLCASSIVPFTYEQYFGPGTRLTVT.

The chain combines TRBV4-1 with TRBJ1-1; D ambiguous. The V gene's germline CDR1 is MGHRA and CDR2 YSYEKL. The CDR3 is 15 residues long. The V end lost 1 base, the J end lost 1 base, and 10 bases lay between the germline ends. CDR3 residues: CASSQGWTANTEAFF. The CDR3 DNA reads as TGCGCCAGCAGCCAAGGGTGGACGGCGAACACTGAAGCTTTCTTT.

V is TRBV7-3 and J is TRBJ2-3; 12 bases are shared with TRBD1. Germline assignment: CDR1 SGHTA and CDR2 FQGTGA. V shed 4 bases and J 6 bases; nucleotides not matched to a gene: 14. This CDR3 has 18 amino acids. The CDR3 here is CASSSRGTGTGGPDTQYF. CDR3 in DNA: TGTGCCAGCAGCTCCAGGGGGACCGGGACAGGGGGCCCGGATACGCAGTATTTT.

J is TRBJ1-1 and V is TRBV19; 7 bases align to TRBD1. The germline gives CDR1 LNHDA, CDR2 SQIVND (reference sequence). The CDR3 is 14 residues long. The V and J ends lost 3 bases and 5 bases, in that order; junction bases with no gene match: 6. The CDR3 DNA reads as TGTGCCAGTAGTATCTTGGCAGGGGGGACTGAAGCTTTCTTT. As protein: CASSILAGGTEAFF.